One sample yielded the 29 T cell receptor beta chains listed below, sequenced in a study of blood T cell repertoires in COVID-19. The table came from immunoSEQ multiplex PCR; TCRdb's copy has only in-frame clones and leaves some out. The sample records roughly 32,000 clones, about 90% being singletons. Sequencing was performed on peripheral blood. These receptors were collected from a man older than 75 with acute or convalescent COVID-19.

V is TRBV18 and J is TRBJ2-7; 7 bases map to TRBD1. The CDR3 length is 14 residues. Trimming at V came to 3 bases and at J to 2 bases, leaving 4 bases not matched to a gene. The germline V gene encodes CDR1 KGHSH and CDR2 LQKENI. The CDR3 bases are TGTGCCAGCTCACCGGACAGGAAAACCTACGAGCAGTACTTC. This codes for CASSPDRKTYEQYF. Together with reference TRBV18 and TRBJ2-7, the CDR3 gives the full variable domain: NAGVMQNPRHLVRRRGQEARLRCSPMKGHSHVYWYRQLPEEGLKFMVYLQKENIIDESGMPKERFSAEFPKEGPSILRIQQVVRGDSAAYFCASSPDRKTYEQYFGPGTRLTVT.

V and J are TRBV6-4 and TRBJ1-2, with a tentative D call TRBD1 (6 bases). Trimming took 3 bases from V and 3 from J, leaving 11 bases between them. In germline, CDR1 is MRHNA, CDR2 SNTAGT. There are 14 residues in the CDR3. As DNA, the CDR3 is TGTGCCAGCAGTGAGGAGGGGGGGGACTATGGCTACACCTTC. This encodes CASSEEGGDYGYTF.

The chain recombines TRBV7-8 with TRBJ1-5; D is perhaps TRBD1 (6 bases). The CDR3 totals 15 residues. The germline gives CDR1 SGHVS, CDR2 FQNEAQ. Deletions cut 5 bases from V and 2 bases from J, with 13 bases between. CDR3 in DNA: TGTGCCAGCAGCGACAGGAGGTTGGGCAATCAGCCCCAGCATTTT. Its protein product is CASSDRRLGNQPQHF.

The chain uses TRBV6-5 and TRBJ1-1; a possible D gene is TRBD1 (6 bases). This CDR3 contains 13 residues. Germline V gene data show CDR1 as MNHEY and CDR2 as SVGAGI. The V end was cut by 7 bases, the J end by 3 bases, with 12 bases between. DNA of the CDR3: TGTGCCAGCACCTTTGCAGGGGACACTGAAGCTTTCTTT. Amino acids: CASTFAGDTEAFF.

The CDR3 here is CASSTTRVSTGANVLTF. The CDR3 DNA sequence: TGTGCCAGTAGCACAACCAGGGTGTCGACTGGGGCCAACGTCCTGACTTTC. V and J are TRBV19 and TRBJ2-6; a possible D gene is TRBD1 (5 bases). Looked up from germline, CDR1 is LNHDA and CDR2 is SQIVND (reference sequence). This CDR3 comprises 17 residues. Trimming removed 6 bases from V and 2 bases from J, with 17 bases in between.

The count of this clone is one. V usage is TRBV28 and J usage is TRBJ2-7, with D possibly being TRBD1 (5 bases). Deletions cut 3 bases from V and 0 bases from J, with 12 bases between. The CDR3 has 15 amino acids. Germline-derived CDR1 and CDR2 are MDHEN and SYDVKM. In nucleotides, the CDR3 is TGTGCCAGCAGTTTTATAACAGGTAGCTCCTACGAGCAGTACTTC. Residues: CASSFITGSSYEQYF.

The chain uses TRBV21-1 and TRBJ2-6; the listed D gene, TRBD1, was not tested against the DNA. TRBV21-1 is listed as a pseudogene. This CDR3 is built from 18 residues. The CDR3 is CASSKDGTGVSGANVLTF. The CDR3, as DNA: TGTGCCAGCAGCAAAGACGGGACAGGGGTCTCTGGGGCCAACGTCCTGACTTTC.

This chain links TRBV28 with TRBJ1-4; tentative D call: TRBD1 (6 bases). The CDR3 runs 15 residues. Germline-derived CDR1 and CDR2 are MDHEN and SYDVKM. Trimming removed 4 bases at V and 2 bases at J, with 11 bases between. The CDR3 nucleotides read TGTGCCAGCAGTTACTCAGGGGCCACTAATGAAAAACTGTTTTTT. Translating gives CASSYSGATNEKLFF.

This rearrangement joins TRBV5-6 to TRBJ1-1; D is ambiguous. The CDR3 is made up of 15 amino acids. Trimming removed 2 bases from V and 1 base from J, with 12 bases in between. Germline CDR1 is SGHDT and CDR2 is YYEEEE. The DNA for the CDR3 is TGTGCCAGCAGCTTTCGTCTATCCTGGAACACTGAAGCTTTCTTT. Protein: CASSFRLSWNTEAFF.

The V call is TRBV24-1, the J call TRBJ2-7; TRBD1 matches 12 bases. This CDR3 is built from 16 residues. Germline V gene sequence: CDR1 KGHDR, CDR2 SFDVKD. The V segment lost 5 bases and the J segment 3 bases; nucleotides outside the gene matches: 7. CDR3 loop: CATSVYRDRGHYEQYF. The DNA of the CDR3 is TGTGCCACCAGTGTCTACCGGGACAGGGGGCACTACGAGCAGTACTTC.

The rearrangement uses TRBV7-9 and TRBJ2-7; D not resolved. The CDR3 runs to 12 residues. Trimming pared 7 bases from V and 4 bases from J, leaving 11 bases between. Germline V gene data show CDR1 as SEHNR and CDR2 as FQNEAQ (reference sequence). The CDR3 sequence is CASTTNGYEQYF. The CDR3 DNA follows: TGTGCCAGCACCACTAACGGGTACGAGCAGTACTTC. Full variable domain (rest looked up from reference TRBV7-9 and TRBJ2-7): DTGVSQNPRHKITKRGQNVTFRCDPISEHNRLYWYRQTLGQGPEFLTYFQNEAQLEKSRLLSDRFSAERPKGSFSTLEIQRTEQGDSAMYLCASTTNGYEQYFGPGTRLTVT.

This clone was counted once. CDR3 in DNA: TGTGCCAGCAAACGGGGAATTCACCCCCTCCACTTT. Amino acid sequence: CASKRGIHPLHF. The rearrangement joins TRBV27 to TRBJ1-6; D unresolved. This CDR3 contains 12 residues. Between the trimmed V and J ends, which lost 7 bases and 13 bases, there was a span of 14 bases. Germline CDR1 is MNHEY and CDR2 is SMNVEV (reference sequence).

The V and J genes are TRBV7-9 and TRBJ1-2; D perhaps matches TRBD1 (6 bases). This CDR3 region has 12 residues. Deletions cut 5 bases from V and 13 bases from J, with 17 bases between. Germline V gene sequence: CDR1 SEHNR, CDR2 FQNEAQ (reference sequence). The CDR3 sequence: CASSPLGQRRTF. The CDR3 bases are TGTGCCAGCAGCCCTCTTGGACAGCGGCGCACCTTC.

The chain recombines TRBV28 with TRBJ1-3, with 8 bases fitting TRBD1. From germline, CDR1 is MDHEN and CDR2 SYDVKM. The J segment lost 4 bases and the V segment lost 3 bases, leaving 2 bases of the junction unmatched. This CDR3 has 14 amino acids. CDR3 protein: CASSFRQGGNTIYF. The CDR3 DNA reads TGTGCCAGCAGTTTTCGACAGGGGGGAAACACCATATATTTT.

The rearrangement links TRBV24-1 to TRBJ1-2; D is undetermined. The CDR3 spans 11 residues. The V end was cut by 5 bases, the J end by 7 bases, with 7 bases between. From germline, CDR1 is KGHDR and CDR2 SFDVKD. The CDR3, as DNA: TGTGCCACCAGTGGAGAGGGTGGCTACACCTTC. Protein: CATSGEGGYTF.

This clone appeared once. This chain uses TRBV2 with TRBJ1-4; TRBD1 agrees at 9 bases. This CDR3 comprises 14 residues. V dropped 6 bases and J dropped 8; count of bases not matched to a gene: 7. CDR1 is SNHLY, CDR2 FYNNEI, per germline. The CDR3 DNA sequence: TGTGCCAGCAGCTTCGACAGGGGGGGCGAAAAACTGTTTTTT. Residues: CASSFDRGGEKLFF.

The V and J genes are TRBV15 and TRBJ1-2; D may be TRBD1 (6 bases). The CDR3 spans 16 residues. V was clipped by 1 base and J by 2 bases, with 14 bases between them. From germline, CDR1 is LNHNV and CDR2 YYDKDF (reference sequence). CDR3 protein: CATSRVRGRDNYGYTF. Here the CDR3 DNA reads TGTGCCACCAGCAGAGTGAGGGGGAGGGACAACTATGGCTACACCTTC.

The table lists this clone with a count of one. CDR3 DNA: TGTGCCAGCAGCTCCGACAGGGCTGGGGCCAACGTCCTGACTTTC. Residues: CASSSDRAGANVLTF. V usage is TRBV7-2 and J usage is TRBJ2-6; TRBD1 aligns across 7 bases. The CDR3 is 15 residues long. Looked up from germline, CDR1 is SGHTA and CDR2 is FQGNSA. The V and J ends lost 4 bases and 2 bases, in that order; junction bases with no gene match: 2.

This clone was seen a single time. The chain recombines TRBV9 with TRBJ2-5; 8 bases agree with TRBD1. Germline CDR1 is SGDLS and CDR2 is YYNGEE. This CDR3 comprises 15 residues. J gave up 6 bases and V 4 bases, and 11 bases lay outside the gene matches. The DNA of the CDR3 is TGTGCCAGCAGCCTCGGGGCAGGGGGCGCTCAGACCCAGTACTTC. It yields the protein CASSLGAGGAQTQYF.

CDR3 sequence: CASSFAGSGYGYTF. In DNA, the CDR3 is TGTGCCAGCAGTTTTGCAGGTAGTGGCTATGGCTACACCTTC. The chain is built from TRBV28 and TRBJ1-2, with unresolved D. In germline, CDR1 is MDHEN, CDR2 SYDVKM. This CDR3 is built from 14 residues. The V and J ends lost 3 bases and 4 bases respectively, with 12 bases between them.

V is TRBV10-3 and J is TRBJ2-5; 8 bases align to TRBD1. Germline CDR1 reads ENHRY; CDR2 reads SYGVKD. V was pared by 10 bases and J by 5 bases, with 3 bases of the junction left unmatched. This CDR3 comprises 11 residues. The CDR3 DNA reads TGTGCCACACAGGGGGTGGAGACCCAGTACTTC. Translated: CATQGVETQYF.

The chain links TRBV5-8 to TRBJ2-1; tentatively, D is TRBD2 (5 bases). The germline gives CDR1 SGHTS, CDR2 YDEGEE. V dropped 1 base and J dropped 0 bases, with 11 bases sitting between them. The CDR3 is made up of 16 amino acids. The CDR3 DNA follows: TGTGCCAGCAGCTTGTGGCTAGCAGGCTCCTACAATGAGCAGTTCTTC. It translates to CASSLWLAGSYNEQFF.

This clone appeared once. The chain couples TRBV23-1 to TRBJ1-3, with TRBD1 matching 7 bases. TRBV23-1 is an open reading frame whose function is uncertain. J gave up 0 bases and V 6 bases, and 14 bases lay outside the gene matches. CDR3 length: 18 residues. The CDR3 protein is CASRHYRGEGDSGNTIYF. DNA of the CDR3: TGCGCCAGCAGGCACTACAGGGGAGAGGGGGACTCTGGAAACACCATATATTTT.

This chain connects TRBV7-2 to TRBJ2-7; D may be TRBD2 (6 bases). Germline-derived CDR1 and CDR2 are SGHTA and FQGNSA. The CDR3 length is 15 residues. Deletions cut 5 bases from V and 0 bases from J, with 14 bases between. CDR3 protein: CASSRIGGSSYEQYF. The CDR3 DNA is TGTGCCAGCAGCCGGATCGGAGGGAGCTCCTACGAGCAGTACTTC.

Only one count was recorded for this clone. In DNA form, the CDR3 reads TGTGCCAGCAGTGAATTGGTCGGGACAGGCCACGCTTTGGTCCACTTT. Protein: CASSELVGTGHALVHF. The chain joins TRBV25-1 to TRBJ1-6; 8 bases align to TRBD1. This CDR3 comprises 16 residues. CDR1 and CDR2 (germline): MGHDK, SYGVNS. J gave up 17 bases and V 1 base, and 16 bases lay outside the gene matches.

This clone has just one count. The chain joins TRBV2 to TRBJ1-4; TRBD1 matches at 8 bases. CDR1 is SNHLY, CDR2 FYNNEI, per germline. V lost 7 bases to trimming and J lost 7 bases; unmatched junction nucleotides: 2. The CDR3 runs to 12 residues. The CDR3 loop reads CASNTGGEKLFF. The CDR3 region has the DNA TGTGCCAGCAACACAGGGGGTGAAAAACTGTTTTTT.

This clone was observed once. The V gene is TRBV7-9, the J gene TRBJ1-2; 7 bases line up with TRBD1. Germline trimming cut 5 bases from V and 7 bases from J; bases unmatched to any gene: 7. The CDR3 runs 13 residues. Per germline, CDR1 SEHNR and CDR2 FQNEAQ (reference sequence). The CDR3 bases are TGTGCCAGCAGCCTGTGGACAGGACGTGGCTACACCTTC. Translated: CASSLWTGRGYTF. Variable domain in full (rest from reference TRBV7-9 and TRBJ1-2): DTGVSQNPRHKITKRGQNVTFRCDPISEHNRLYWYRQTLGQGPEFLTYFQNEAQLEKSRLLSDRFSAERPKGSFSTLEIQRTEQGDSAMYLCASSLWTGRGYTFGSGTRLTVV.

CDR3 in amino acids: CASSQHRDGYTF. CDR3 sequence (DNA): TGTGCCAGCAGCCAGCACAGGGACGGCTACACCTTC. The chain couples TRBV7-8 to TRBJ1-2, with a weak D call TRBD1 (6 bases). The germline V and J ends were trimmed by 5 bases and 8 bases, with 12 bases remaining between them. CDR1 is SGHVS, CDR2 FQNEAQ, per germline. CDR3 size: 12 residues.

This chain uses TRBV2 with TRBJ2-3, with 9 bases matching TRBD1. V was clipped by 6 bases and J by 2 bases; unmatched bases: 9. Germline loops: CDR1 SNHLY, CDR2 FYNNEI. The CDR3 consists of 16 residues. CDR3: CASSLQGARLTDTQYF. The CDR3 region has the DNA TGTGCCAGCAGCCTACAGGGGGCGCGGCTCACAGATACGCAGTATTTT.